Listed below are T cell receptor beta chains from one sample, sequenced in a study of shared clonotypes between healthy human individuals. Generated by immunoSEQ multiplex PCR, the TCRdb table keeps only in-frame clones and is missing some. The sample carries about 1.5 million clones, nearly 99% recorded once. Sequences were obtained from naive CD4+ T cells sorted from blood. These receptors were collected from a man aged 30 to 39 in good health. Both conserved end residues are part of each CDR3. D genes are given only for firm matches. Clone size is given for some rows only: seen once, a few or many times, or a class if the clone is expanded.

V gene: TRBV11-2; J gene: TRBJ2-7; D gene: NA; clone size: NA; CDR3 DNA: TGTGCCAGCCAGAGGGAAGTCGGATACTACGAGCAGTACTTC; CDR3 protein: CASQREVGYYEQYF
V gene: TRBV7-8; J gene: TRBJ1-5; D gene: NA; clone size: NA; CDR3 DNA: TGTGCCAGCAGCCCCGAGGGCTTGGGCAATCAGCCCCAGCATTTT; CDR3 protein: CASSPEGLGNQPQHF
V gene: TRBV7-3; J gene: TRBJ2-5; D gene: TRBD2; clone size: NA; CDR3 DNA: TGTGCCAGCAGCCCCTGGACTAGCGGGAGGGTAGAGACCCAGTACTTC; CDR3 protein: CASSPWTSGRVETQYF
V gene: TRBV13; J gene: TRBJ2-3; D gene: TRBD2; clone size: NA; CDR3 DNA: TGTGCCAGCAGCACACTTCTTCGGCCTAGCGGGAGAGTAAGCACAGATACGCAGTATTTT; CDR3 protein: CASSTLLRPSGRVSTDTQYF
V gene: TRBV6-1; J gene: TRBJ2-4; D gene: TRBD2; clone size: NA; CDR3 DNA: TGTGCCAGCAGTGAAGGTAGCGGGACCGTTCAGTACTTC; CDR3 protein: CASSEGSGTVQYF
V gene: TRBV28; J gene: TRBJ1-2; D gene: NA; clone size: once; CDR3 DNA: TGTGCCAGCAGGCTACAGGGCTATGGCTACACCTTC; CDR3 protein: CASRLQGYGYTF
V gene: TRBV7-9; J gene: TRBJ2-3; D gene: TRBD2; clone size: NA; CDR3 DNA: TGTGCCAGCAGCTTGGACCTAGCGGGAGGTACGCAGTATTTT; CDR3 protein: CASSLDLAGGTQYF
V gene: TRBV15; J gene: TRBJ1-4; D gene: NA; clone size: NA; CDR3 DNA: TGTGCCACCAGCAGACAGCAGGATGGAAAACTGTTTTTT; CDR3 protein: CATSRQQDGKLFF
V gene: TRBV5-6; J gene: TRBJ2-7; D gene: NA; clone size: NA; CDR3 DNA: TGTGCCAGCAGCTTGGTGGCCGCCTACGAGCAGTACTTC; CDR3 protein: CASSLVAAYEQYF
V gene: TRBV7-2; J gene: TRBJ2-1; D gene: TRBD2; clone size: NA; CDR3 DNA: TGTGCCAGCAGCAAGCGGGGTAGCGGGAGGGCCGATGAGCAGTTCTTC; CDR3 protein: CASSKRGSGRADEQFF
V gene: TRBV6-5; J gene: TRBJ2-3; D gene: NA; clone size: NA; CDR3 DNA: TGTGCCAGCAGTTACTCGATTGCAGATACGCAGTATTTT; CDR3 protein: CASSYSIADTQYF
V gene: TRBV6-1; J gene: TRBJ1-2; D gene: TRBD1; clone size: NA; CDR3 DNA: TGTGCCAGCAGTGAAAGTGTATATGGGGACAGGGGAAGCGGCTACACCTTC; CDR3 protein: CASSESVYGDRGSGYTF
V gene: TRBV14; J gene: TRBJ2-7; D gene: NA; clone size: NA; CDR3 DNA: TGTGCCAGCAGCCAAGTTAGGTTGGGGTACGAGCAGTACTTC; CDR3 protein: CASSQVRLGYEQYF
V gene: TRBV28; J gene: TRBJ2-7; D gene: TRBD2; clone size: NA; CDR3 DNA: TGTGCCAGCAGTTGGGGACTAGCGGGGTACTACGAGCAGTACTTC; CDR3 protein: CASSWGLAGYYEQYF
V gene: TRBV5-5; J gene: TRBJ2-7; D gene: TRBD1; clone size: NA; CDR3 DNA: TGTGCCAGCAGCCCCGCCGGGACAGGGTGGCACGAGCAGTACTTC; CDR3 protein: CASSPAGTGWHEQYF
V gene: TRBV5-1; J gene: TRBJ2-6; D gene: TRBD1; clone size: NA; CDR3 DNA: TGCGCCAGCAGCGGACAGGGGAAGACTGGGGCCAACGTCCTGACTTTC; CDR3 protein: CASSGQGKTGANVLTF
V gene: TRBV6-1; J gene: TRBJ2-2; D gene: NA; clone size: once; CDR3 DNA: TGTGCCAGCAGTAGAACCGTGAACACCGGGGAGCTGTTTTTT; CDR3 protein: CASSRTVNTGELFF
V gene: TRBV2; J gene: TRBJ2-6; D gene: TRBD1; clone size: NA; CDR3 DNA: TGTGCCAGCAGTACAGGGGGCGCTGGGGCCAACGTCCTGACTTTC; CDR3 protein: CASSTGGAGANVLTF
V gene: TRBV7-8; J gene: TRBJ1-2; D gene: NA; clone size: NA; CDR3 DNA: TGTGCCAGCAGTTCCCAAGGGGGAGGCGGCTATGGCTACACCTTC; CDR3 protein: CASSSQGGGGYGYTF
V gene: TRBV10-3; J gene: TRBJ1-3; D gene: NA; clone size: NA; CDR3 DNA: TGTGCCATCAGCACCCAAAACACCATATATTTT; CDR3 protein: CAISTQNTIYF
V gene: TRBV5-1; J gene: TRBJ2-1; D gene: TRBD2; clone size: NA; CDR3 DNA: TGCGCCAGCAGCTTGACCAGGACTAGCGGGAGTTATCCCCCCCCGATTTTCTTC; CDR3 protein: CASSLTRTSGSYPPPIFF
V gene: TRBV13; J gene: TRBJ2-3; D gene: TRBD2; clone size: NA; CDR3 DNA: TGTGCCAGCAGCTCCGGACTAGCGGCCACAGATACGCAGTATTTT; CDR3 protein: CASSSGLAATDTQYF
V gene: TRBV9; J gene: TRBJ2-1; D gene: NA; clone size: NA; CDR3 DNA: TGTGCCAGCAGCTTTACTATCACCAGCTCCTACAATGAGCAGTTCTTC; CDR3 protein: CASSFTITSSYNEQFF
V gene: TRBV10-3; J gene: TRBJ2-7; D gene: TRBD1; clone size: NA; CDR3 DNA: TGTGCCATCGGTGGGGGACAGGTGGTCAACGAGCAGTACTTC; CDR3 protein: CAIGGGQVVNEQYF
V gene: TRBV10-3; J gene: TRBJ2-3; D gene: NA; clone size: once; CDR3 DNA: TGTGCCATCAGTGCCAGCGGCATAAACACAGATACGCAGTATTTT; CDR3 protein: CAISASGINTDTQYF
V gene: TRBV7-9; J gene: TRBJ2-6; D gene: TRBD2; clone size: NA; CDR3 DNA: TGTGCCAGCAGCTTGGGCAGGGACTATTCTGGGGCCAACGTCCTGACTTTC; CDR3 protein: CASSLGRDYSGANVLTF
V gene: TRBV10-3; J gene: TRBJ1-5; D gene: NA; clone size: NA; CDR3 DNA: TGTGCCATCAGTGATACAACAGGGACTAGCAATCAGCCCCAGCATTTT; CDR3 protein: CAISDTTGTSNQPQHF
V gene: TRBV7-8; J gene: TRBJ2-3; D gene: TRBD2; clone size: NA; CDR3 DNA: TGTGCCAGCAGCTTTAGCGGGAGGGGCCCAGATACGCAGTATTTT; CDR3 protein: CASSFSGRGPDTQYF
V gene: TRBV11-2; J gene: TRBJ2-7; D gene: TRBD2; clone size: NA; CDR3 DNA: TGTGCCAGCTTCGGGGAGGGCGAGCAGTACTTC; CDR3 protein: CASFGEGEQYF
V gene: TRBV7-9; J gene: TRBJ2-5; D gene: TRBD2; clone size: NA; CDR3 DNA: TGTGCCAGCAGCTTAGCGCACGGGAGGGGGGAGACCCAGTACTTC; CDR3 protein: CASSLAHGRGETQYF
V gene: TRBV7-2; J gene: TRBJ2-5; D gene: NA; clone size: NA; CDR3 DNA: TGTGCCAGCAACCTCCGTTTTTCCGCCCAGTACTTC; CDR3 protein: CASNLRFSAQYF
V gene: TRBV7-9; J gene: TRBJ1-1; D gene: NA; clone size: NA; CDR3 DNA: TGTGCCAGCAGCTTCAGTCAGGACGGGACTGAAGCTTTCTTT; CDR3 protein: CASSFSQDGTEAFF
V gene: TRBV7-2; J gene: TRBJ2-1; D gene: NA; clone size: NA; CDR3 DNA: TGTGCCAGCAGCTTAGTACATTCCGGGGGCCGGCTCTTC; CDR3 protein: CASSLVHSGGRLF
V gene: TRBV18; J gene: TRBJ2-1; D gene: NA; clone size: NA; CDR3 DNA: TGTGCCAGCTCACCTCCCTTGGGCGGAAACTCCTACAATGAGCAGTTCTTC; CDR3 protein: CASSPPLGGNSYNEQFF
V gene: TRBV19; J gene: TRBJ2-3; D gene: NA; clone size: NA; CDR3 DNA: TGTGCCAGTAGTATCGGCGCAAGCCGGAGCACAGATACGCAGTATTTT; CDR3 protein: CASSIGASRSTDTQYF
V gene: TRBV5-1; J gene: TRBJ2-5; D gene: TRBD1; clone size: NA; CDR3 DNA: TGCGCCAGCAGCCCGGACAGGGGAATAGAGACCCAGTACTTC; CDR3 protein: CASSPDRGIETQYF
V gene: TRBV11-3; J gene: TRBJ2-1; D gene: TRBD2; clone size: NA; CDR3 DNA: TGTGCCAGCAGCTCGAGCGGGAGTTCCTACAATGAGCAGTTCTTC; CDR3 protein: CASSSSGSSYNEQFF
V gene: TRBV29-1; J gene: TRBJ2-2; D gene: TRBD1; clone size: NA; CDR3 DNA: TGCAGCGTTCCGGGACAGGGACCCCCCGGGGAGCTGTTTTTT; CDR3 protein: CSVPGQGPPGELFF
V gene: TRBV5-4; J gene: TRBJ2-2; D gene: NA; clone size: once; CDR3 DNA: TGTGCCAGCAGTGATAGCAGGAGCACCGGGGAGCTGTTTTTT; CDR3 protein: CASSDSRSTGELFF
V gene: TRBV5-5; J gene: TRBJ1-2; D gene: NA; clone size: NA; CDR3 DNA: TGTGCCAGCAGCTTGGTCCAGGGTGATGTAGATGGCTACACCTTC; CDR3 protein: CASSLVQGDVDGYTF
V gene: TRBV28; J gene: TRBJ1-1; D gene: TRBD1; clone size: NA; CDR3 DNA: TGTGCCAGCAGTTTCCTTTCCGGACAGGGGGCTGAAGCTTTCTTT; CDR3 protein: CASSFLSGQGAEAFF
V gene: TRBV7-9; J gene: TRBJ2-3; D gene: TRBD2; clone size: NA; CDR3 DNA: TGTGCCAGCAGCACCCTAGCGGGGAGCACAGATACGCAGTATTTT; CDR3 protein: CASSTLAGSTDTQYF
V gene: TRBV5-1; J gene: TRBJ2-5; D gene: TRBD2; clone size: once; CDR3 DNA: TGCGCCAGCAGCCCCCTTAAGACTAGCCACACGGTGGAGACCCAGTACTTC; CDR3 protein: CASSPLKTSHTVETQYF
V gene: TRBV5-1; J gene: TRBJ2-3; D gene: NA; clone size: NA; CDR3 DNA: TGCGCCAGCAGCAGGTCTAGCGTTGACACAGATACGCAGTATTTT; CDR3 protein: CASSRSSVDTDTQYF
V gene: TRBV11-2; J gene: TRBJ2-7; D gene: TRBD2; clone size: NA; CDR3 DNA: TGTGCCAGCAGCTTAGAGGGACTAGCGGTTTTGGAGCAGTACTTC; CDR3 protein: CASSLEGLAVLEQYF
V gene: TRBV6-5; J gene: TRBJ1-1; D gene: TRBD1; clone size: NA; CDR3 DNA: TGTGCCAGCAGATTCCGGGACAGTGGAGACACTGAAGCTTTCTTT; CDR3 protein: CASRFRDSGDTEAFF
V gene: TRBV11-2; J gene: TRBJ1-1; D gene: TRBD1; clone size: NA; CDR3 DNA: TGTGCCAGCAGCTTAGCAGGGGGTATGAACACTGAAGCTTTCTTT; CDR3 protein: CASSLAGGMNTEAFF
V gene: TRBV2; J gene: TRBJ2-5; D gene: TRBD1; clone size: NA; CDR3 DNA: TGTGCCAGCAGTTTTGGGGGACAGGGGTATCGAGAGACCCAGTACTTC; CDR3 protein: CASSFGGQGYRETQYF
V gene: TRBV2; J gene: TRBJ2-7; D gene: NA; clone size: once; CDR3 DNA: TGTGCCAGCAGTGGAGGGGGGCGACCCAGCTCCTACGAGCAGTACTTC; CDR3 protein: CASSGGGRPSSYEQYF